The 29 T cell receptor beta chains in this list originate from one sample, sequenced in a study of human T cells and chemical hapten exposure. The time point: healthy volunteer bleed at 2 weeks. Unfractionated whole blood served as the source for total RNA extraction. TCRdb used MiXCR to reprocess the RACE reads, holding one entry per CDR3 protein. The table has about 45,000 distinct CDR3 sequences, around 4.1% seen once. Sequencing used whole blood. The receptors here all came from a female donor in good health. Some clones in this sample may be carry-over from other donors' samples.

This clonotype was picked up a small number of times. The chain couples TRBV5-6 to TRBJ1-6; the D gene is possibly TRBD1 (5 bases). Germline CDR1 and CDR2: SGHDT and YYEEEE. The V and J ends lost 7 bases and 10 bases respectively, with 24 bases between them. CDR3 length equals 16 residues. CDR3 region: CASSGKRGVLGSPLHF. CDR3 DNA sequence: TGTGCCAGCTCCGGCAAAAGGGGAGTTCTGGGATCACCCCTCCACTTT.

The table lists this clonotype with many counts. The chain has TRBV5-4 and TRBJ1-4, with no clear D. The CDR3 totals 15 residues. The V and J ends lost 4 bases and 8 bases respectively, with 18 bases between them. The germline V gene has CDR1 SGHNT and CDR2 YYREEE (reference sequence). CDR3 protein: CASSPRRGSGEKLFF. CDR3 in DNA: TGTGCCAGCAGCCCGAGGCGAGGGTCTGGCGAAAAACTGTTTTTT.

There are many counts of this clonotype. The J gene is TRBJ1-4, the V gene TRBV9; weak D call: TRBD1 (6 bases). The CDR3 spans 14 residues. CDR1 is SGDLS and CDR2 is YYNGEE in the germline V gene. V lost 2 bases and J lost 1, with 6 bases in between. The CDR3 bases are TGTGCCAGCAGCGTGACAGGAACTAATGAAAAACTGTTTTTT. Its translation is CASSVTGTNEKLFF.

This clonotype was counted many times. The germline gene is not matched at one end of the junction; a read error may be the cause. The chain recombines TRBV3-1 with TRBJ2-1, with TRBD2 matching over 8 bases. The CDR3 is 15 amino acids. From germline, CDR1 is LGHDT and CDR2 YNNKEL (reference sequence). The CDR3 nucleotides are TGTGCCAGCAGCCAACTGGCGGGGGGCTACGATGAGCAGTTCTTC. This encodes CASSQLAGGYDEQFF.

This clonotype has only a few counts. This chain connects TRBV7-2 to TRBJ1-6; D is unresolved. The CDR3 contains 14 residues. V lost 1 base to trimming and J lost 14 bases, with 15 bases between them. The germline V gene encodes CDR1 SGHTA and CDR2 FQGNSA. The CDR3 region has the DNA TGTGCCAGCAGCTTAGTTGTTAACTTTTTAGCCCTCCACTTT. Translated, it gives CASSLVVNFLALHF. The whole variable domain, filled in from reference TRBV7-2 and TRBJ1-6, reads GAGVSQSPSNKVTEKGKDVELRCDPISGHTALYWYRQSLGQGLEFLIYFQGNSAPDKSGLPSDRFSAERTGGSVSTLTIQRTQQEDSAVYLCASSLVVNFLALHFGNGTRLTVT.

This clonotype was detected ten times or more. The gene calls are TRBV4-2 and TRBJ2-3; 13 positions match TRBD2. V lost 2 bases and J lost 2; bases outside the gene matches: 13. The V gene's germline CDR1 is LGHNA and CDR2 YNFKEQ. This CDR3 region has 20 residues. The DNA for the CDR3 is TGTGCCAGCAGCCAATTACTAGCGGGGGGGCAGGATCTGAACACAGATACGCAGTATTTT. This translates into CASSQLLAGGQDLNTDTQYF.

A note on this clonotype: A read error is possible here, since a much larger clone lies one base away. This chain joins TRBV28 and TRBJ2-6; TRBD2 is a possible D gene (6 bases). V gave up 2 bases and J gave up 5 bases, with 13 bases separating them. CDR1 and CDR2 (germline): MDHEN, SYDVKM. This CDR3 spans 16 amino acids. In DNA form, the CDR3 reads TGTGCCAGCAGTTTAACGGGCCGGACTAGGGCCAACGTCCTGACTTTC. It yields the protein CASSLTGRTRANVLTF.

This clonotype has more than one count but fewer than ten. The chain couples TRBV7-2 to TRBJ2-3; TRBD2 aligns across 11 bases. The CDR3 extends over 16 amino acids. The V gene end was trimmed by 4 bases and the J gene end by 4 bases; junction bases not matched to a gene: 7. Germline loops: CDR1 SGHTA, CDR2 FQGNSA. The CDR3 here is CASSSTSGEAADTQYF. CDR3 DNA: TGTGCCAGCAGCTCGACTAGCGGGGAGGCTGCAGATACGCAGTATTTT.

This chain joins TRBV30 and TRBJ2-1; D is ambiguous. The germline CDR1 and CDR2 sequences are GTSNPN and SVGIG (reference sequence). CDR3 length equals 15 residues. V was shortened by 4 bases and J by 8 bases, with 21 bases between the two germline ends. CDR3 loop: CAWTTGSNPSDEQFF. CDR3 nucleotides: TGTGCCTGGACCACCGGCAGCAACCCAAGTGATGAGCAGTTCTTC.

This clonotype has ten or more counts. The chain has TRBV7-9 and TRBJ2-3, with 7 bases that match TRBD1. The V gene end was trimmed by 3 bases and the J gene end by 1 base; junction bases not matched to a gene: 1. The CDR3 has 14 amino acids. Germline CDR1 and CDR2: SEHNR and FQNEAQ (reference sequence). The CDR3 sequence: CASSLGQRTDTQYF. CDR3 DNA: TGTGCCAGCAGCTTGGGACAGCGCACAGATACGCAGTATTTT. Based on the CDR3 plus reference TRBV7-9 and TRBJ2-3, the full variable domain is DTGVSQNPRHKITKRGQNVTFRCDPISEHNRLYWYRQTLGQGPEFLTYFQNEAQLEKSRLLSDRFSAERPKGSFSTLEIQRTEQGDSAMYLCASSLGQRTDTQYFGPGTRLTVL.

This clonotype has at least ten counts. The chain has TRBV2 and TRBJ1-6; 7 bases fit TRBD1. The V gene's germline CDR1 is SNHLY and CDR2 FYNNEI. V trimming: 4 bases; J trimming: 7 bases; junction bases outside the gene matches: 10. CDR3 length: 16 residues. The CDR3 DNA reads TGTGCCAGCAGTGTAGTTCCGGGACAGAAAAATTCACCCCTCCACTTT. As protein: CASSVVPGQKNSPLHF. Full variable domain (remainder filled in from reference TRBV2 and TRBJ1-6): EPEVTQTPSHQVTQMGQEVILRCVPISNHLYFYWYRQILGQKVEFLVSFYNNEISEKSEIFDDQFSVERPDGSNFTLKIRSTKLEDSAMYFCASSVVPGQKNSPLHFGNGTRLTVT.

The table lists this clonotype with many counts. The chain joins TRBV11-2 to TRBJ1-5; D not certain. V lost 0 bases, J lost 6 bases, and 6 bases lay in between. Germline CDR1 is SGHAT and CDR2 is FQNNGV. This CDR3 is built from 13 residues. CDR3 in DNA: TGTGCCAGCAGCTTAGATCGGACTCAGCCCCAGCATTTT. Its translation is CASSLDRTQPQHF.

This clonotype was counted ten times or more. The V and J genes are TRBV11-3 and TRBJ2-6, with 10 bases matching TRBD1. After removal of 5 bases from V and 1 base from J, the junction contained 8 bases not matched to a gene. The germline CDR1 and CDR2 sequences are SGHNT and YENEEA. CDR3 length: 18 residues. CDR3 amino acids: CASSPQTGGPSGANVLTF. CDR3 bases: TGTGCCAGCAGCCCTCAGACAGGGGGCCCATCTGGGGCCAACGTCCTGACTTTC.

This clonotype was detected many times. The chain combines TRBV5-4 with TRBJ1-1; D might be TRBD1 (6 bases). Germline CDR1 reads SGHNT; CDR2 reads YYREEE (reference sequence). The V end lost 2 bases, the J end lost 6 bases, and 14 bases lay between the germline ends. The CDR3 length is 14 residues. This CDR3 reads CASSFGRGWAEAFF. The CDR3 region has the DNA TGTGCCAGCAGCTTTGGCAGGGGCTGGGCTGAAGCTTTCTTT.

This clonotype was picked up many times. The J gene is TRBJ2-2, the V gene TRBV7-2, with 11 positions matching TRBD2. J was trimmed by 0 bases and V by 1 base; bases with no gene match: 4. Germline CDR1 reads SGHTA; CDR2 reads FQGNSA. The CDR3 is 18 amino acids. The CDR3, as DNA: TGTGCCAGCAGCTTAGTGGCTAGCGGGGGGACGAACACCGGGGAGCTGTTTTTT. Translating gives CASSLVASGGTNTGELFF. The entire variable domain, with the rest obtained from reference TRBV7-2 and TRBJ2-2, is as follows: GAGVSQSPSNKVTEKGKDVELRCDPISGHTALYWYRQSLGQGLEFLIYFQGNSAPDKSGLPSDRFSAERTGGSVSTLTIQRTQQEDSAVYLCASSLVASGGTNTGELFFGEGSRLTVL.

A remark on this clonotype: A much larger clone differs by one base, so this may be a read error. The genes are TRBV20-1 and TRBJ1-2, with a weak D call TRBD1 (5 bases). The length of the CDR3 is 12 residues. Germline CDR1 is DFQATT and CDR2 is SNEGSKA (reference sequence). The CDR3 is CSAKTTDYGDTF. The CDR3 DNA reads TGCAGTGCTAAAACGACAGACTATGGCGACACCTTC.

A few counts support this clonotype. This sequence joins TRBV9 and TRBJ1-1; the D is unclear. There are 15 residues in the CDR3. The V and J ends lost 3 bases and 0 bases respectively, with 12 bases between them. Germline CDR1 and CDR2: SGDLS and YYNGEE. The CDR3 protein is CASSAQTIMNTEAFF. The CDR3 DNA sequence: TGTGCCAGCAGCGCCCAGACAATTATGAACACTGAAGCTTTCTTT.

This clonotype was seen at least ten times. V usage is TRBV20-1 and J usage is TRBJ2-1; maybe TRBD2 (6 bases). The germline CDR1 and CDR2 sequences are DFQATT and SNEGSKA (reference sequence). The CDR3 length is 14 residues. The germline V and J ends were trimmed by 6 bases and 3 bases, with 15 bases remaining between them. The CDR3 region has the DNA TGCAGTGCACAGAAGCGGGCCCTCTACAATGAGCAGTTCTTC. This codes for CSAQKRALYNEQFF.

This clonotype occurred many times. The V gene is TRBV12-5, the J gene TRBJ1-1; 8 bases are shared with TRBD1. V dropped 4 bases and J dropped 6; count of bases not matched to a gene: 4. Germline loops: CDR1 LGHNT, CDR2 FRNRAP. The CDR3 extends over 13 amino acids. CDR3 region: CASGSNRGAEAFF. DNA for the CDR3: TGTGCTAGTGGTTCAAACAGGGGGGCTGAAGCTTTCTTT.

Many counts were recorded for this clonotype. The V gene is TRBV7-6, the J gene TRBJ1-6, with 7 bases matching TRBD1. The germline V gene encodes CDR1 SGHVS and CDR2 FNYEAQ. This CDR3 has 14 residues. V lost 0 bases to trimming and J lost 7 bases; unmatched junction nucleotides: 0. The CDR3 loop reads CASSLAQGNSPLHF. CDR3 coding DNA: TGTGCCAGCAGCTTAGCACAGGGGAATTCACCCCTCCACTTT. Full variable domain (remainder filled in from reference TRBV7-6 and TRBJ1-6): GAGVSQSPRYKVTKRGQDVALRCDPISGHVSLYWYRQALGQGPEFLTYFNYEAQQDKSGLPNDRFSAERPEGSISTLTIQRTEQRDSAMYRCASSLAQGNSPLHFGNGTRLTVT.

This clonotype has a count of ten or more. The gene calls are TRBV5-1 and TRBJ1-1, with unresolved D. The germline V gene encodes CDR1 SGHRS and CDR2 YFSETQ. Trimming took 0 bases from V and 4 from J, leaving 7 bases between them. CDR3 length: 13 amino acids. The chain's CDR3 is CASSLGSGTEAFF. The CDR3, as DNA: TGCGCCAGCAGCTTGGGGTCGGGCACTGAAGCTTTCTTT. Based on the CDR3 plus reference TRBV5-1 and TRBJ1-1, the full variable domain is KAGVTQTPRYLIKTRGQQVTLSCSPISGHRSVSWYQQTPGQGLQFLFEYFSETQRNKGNFPGRFSGRQFSNSRSEMNVSTLELGDSALYLCASSLGSGTEAFFGQGTRLTVV.

At least ten counts were recorded for this clonotype. This chain connects TRBV14 to TRBJ2-5; 9 nucleotides match TRBD2. V dropped 4 bases and J dropped 5; count of bases not matched to a gene: 8. CDR1 is SGHDN, CDR2 FVKESK, per germline. The CDR3 loop spans 15 amino acids. CDR3 bases: TGTGCCAGCAGCCGCCTAGCGGGAACCTGGGAGACCCAGTACTTC. It yields the protein CASSRLAGTWETQYF.

There are many counts of this clonotype. The chain combines TRBV7-3 with TRBJ2-5, with 7 bases matching TRBD1. There are 14 residues in the CDR3. The trim removed 3 bases at V and 5 bases at J, leaving 6 bases unmatched. Germline V gene data show CDR1 as SGHTA and CDR2 as FQGTGA. Here the CDR3 reads CASSFGPRGETQYF. For the CDR3, the DNA is TGTGCCAGCAGCTTCGGGCCCAGGGGGGAGACCCAGTACTTC.

This clonotype appeared a few times. J is TRBJ1-6 and V is TRBV4-3; D remains unclear. The CDR3 spans 16 residues. The V gene's germline CDR1 is LGHNA and CDR2 YSLEER. V lost 0 bases, J lost 7 bases, and 13 bases lay in between. The CDR3 bases are TGCGCCAGCAGCCAAGATTGGGCAGGCCAAAATTCACCCCTCCACTTT. This translates into CASSQDWAGQNSPLHF.

The rearrangement links TRBV7-2 to TRBJ1-2, with D unclear. This CDR3 contains 15 residues. Trimming stripped 5 bases from V and 4 bases from J, with 17 bases between. The germline gives CDR1 SGHTA, CDR2 FQGNSA. Here the CDR3 reads CASSHRKETSYGYTF. CDR3 nucleotides: TGTGCCAGCAGCCATAGAAAGGAGACTAGCTATGGCTACACCTTC.

Many counts were recorded for this clonotype. The chain combines TRBV7-2 with TRBJ2-7; D is perhaps TRBD2 (5 bases). CDR1 and CDR2 (germline): SGHTA, FQGNSA. The CDR3 totals 15 residues. V dropped 0 bases and J dropped 0 bases, with 9 bases sitting between them. CDR3 protein: CASSLARGSSYEQYF. The DNA for the CDR3 is TGTGCCAGCAGCTTAGCCCGGGGATCCTCCTACGAGCAGTACTTC.

The J gene is TRBJ1-2, the V gene TRBV20-1, with D possibly TRBD1 on 5 matching bases. The germline V and J ends were trimmed by 5 bases and 7 bases, with 20 bases remaining between them. Germline CDR1 reads DFQATT; CDR2 reads SNEGSKA (reference sequence). This CDR3 region has 14 residues. The DNA for the CDR3 is TGCAGTGCTGCTACCGGGACGGGAGCAGTTGGCTACACCTTC. Its translation: CSAATGTGAVGYTF.

Ten or more counts support this clonotype. The chain combines TRBV29-1 with TRBJ1-1; D possibly corresponds to TRBD1 (5 bases). This CDR3 contains 16 residues. Germline-derived CDR1 and CDR2 are SQVTM and ANQGSEA. With 2 bases removed from V and 6 bases from J, the gap between germline ends came to 22 bases. The CDR3 reads CSVERRRDVRGSEAFF. The DNA of the CDR3 is TGCAGCGTTGAACGAAGACGGGACGTAAGGGGTTCTGAAGCTTTCTTT.

Ten or more counts support this clonotype. The V gene is TRBV6-6, the J gene TRBJ1-1, with TRBD1 as a possible D gene (5 bases). V lost 8 bases, J lost 1 base, and 11 bases lay in between. CDR3 size: 13 residues. From germline, CDR1 is MNHNY and CDR2 SVGAGI (reference sequence). In nucleotides, the CDR3 is TGTGCCAGCGTCCGCGACAGGAACACTGAAGCTTTCTTT. It specifies CASVRDRNTEAFF.